This T cell receptor (beta chain) came from a study of T cell responses to AZD1222 COVID-19 vaccine. Broader study findings: The donors showed a predominance of white British ancestry and of females, with possible underestimation of clonal diversity.

Notes on this clone: Its antigen is not known.

The method was immunoSEQ multiplex PCR; TCRdb's version includes in-frame clones alone and lacks a portion of them. The data show 150,000 to 170,000 clones, 80% to 90% seen once. V was shortened by 4 bases and J by 11 bases, with 19 bases between the two germline ends. CDR1 SGDLS and CDR2 YYNGEE come from the germline V gene. This CDR3 contains 15 residues. This sample comprised peripheral blood, obtained on day 0 of MenACWY control vaccination. The chain employs TRBV9 and TRBJ1-6; D is unclear. The TCR was taken from an adult in good health. The CDR3, as DNA: TGTGCCAGCAGCCGTCCCGGGGAGGTGGGCACACCCCTCCACTTT. It codes for CASSRPGEVGTPLHF.